The 9 T cell receptor beta chains below come from one sample, sequenced in a study of lymphopenia after photon versus proton radiotherapy. Sequencing used immunoSEQ multiplex PCR; TCRdb keeps in-frame clones, though not all of them. Among about 39,000 clones listed, more than 85% were seen once. The starting material was peripheral blood, obtained from a patient treated with photon-based radiotherapy. The source is a man aged 60 to 69 with cholangiocarcinoma.

This clone has more than one count but fewer than ten. The rearrangement links TRBV7-9 to TRBJ2-7; D not certain. CDR1 and CDR2 from the germline V gene are SEHNR and FQNEAQ (reference sequence). The V gene lost 1 base and the J gene lost 9 bases, with 10 bases spanning the gap. The CDR3 consists of 12 residues. CDR3 bases: TGTGCCAGCAGCTTAGGCGGTTCTGGGCAGTACTTC. Its protein product is CASSLGGSGQYF.

The V and J genes are TRBV13 and TRBJ2-5; 7 positions match TRBD2. The CDR3 length is 13 residues. The germline gives CDR1 PRHDT, CDR2 FYEKMQ (reference sequence). J was trimmed by 4 bases and V by 3 bases; bases with no gene match: 2. The CDR3 loop is CASSLRLAETQYF. CDR3 sequence (DNA): TGTGCCAGCAGCTTGAGACTAGCAGAGACCCAGTACTTC. The whole variable domain, remainder taken from reference TRBV13 and TRBJ2-5, is AAGVIQSPRHLIKEKRETATLKCYPIPRHDTVYWYQQGPGQDPQFLISFYEKMQSDKGSIPDRFSAQQFSDYHSELNMSSLELGDSALYFCASSLRLAETQYFGPGTRLLVL.

The V gene is TRBV19, the J gene TRBJ1-4, with D unclear. The V end was cut by 7 bases, the J end by 7 bases, with 16 bases between. There are 14 residues in the CDR3. Germline assignment: CDR1 LNHDA and CDR2 SQIVND (reference sequence). CDR3 DNA sequence: TGTGCCAGTAATCCGACATACACATCTGAAAAACTGTTTTTT. This sequence encodes CASNPTYTSEKLFF.

This sequence joins TRBV28 and TRBJ1-2; TRBD1 matches 8 bases. The V gene end was trimmed by 6 bases and the J gene end by 4 bases; junction bases not matched to a gene: 10. Per germline, CDR1 MDHEN and CDR2 SYDVKM. The CDR3 has 15 residues. CDR3 residues: CASSPPGQAIYGYTF. The CDR3, as DNA: TGTGCCAGCAGCCCTCCGGGACAGGCAATCTATGGCTACACCTTC.

The J gene is TRBJ1-1, the V gene TRBV11-2; a possible D gene is TRBD1 (5 bases). Trimming cost V 1 base and J 4 bases, with 10 bases left between them. The germline gives CDR1 SGHAT, CDR2 FQNNGV. This CDR3 comprises 14 residues. In DNA, the CDR3 is TGTGCCAGCAGCTTAGTGGGGGGGATCACTGAAGCTTTCTTT. Protein product: CASSLVGGITEAFF.

The gene calls are TRBV19 and TRBJ1-1; D gene ambiguous. Germline V gives CDR1 LNHDA, CDR2 SQIVND (reference sequence). This CDR3 region has 13 residues. V was pared by 6 bases and J by 6 bases, with 14 bases between. The CDR3 nucleotides read TGTGCCAGTAGGATACCGGGTACCGCTGAAGCTTTCTTT. As protein: CASRIPGTAEAFF.

The V and J genes are TRBV19 and TRBJ2-7, with 7 bases lining up with TRBD1. Germline V gene data show CDR1 as LNHDA and CDR2 as SQIVND (reference sequence). V lost 3 bases, J lost 2 bases, and 4 bases stayed unmatched. The CDR3 has 14 residues. This CDR3 is CASSMFQGAYEQYF. CDR3 in DNA: TGTGCCAGTAGTATGTTTCAGGGGGCCTACGAGCAGTACTTC. The full variable domain, with the rest looked up from reference TRBV19 and TRBJ2-7, is DGGITQSPKYLFRKEGQNVTLSCEQNLNHDAMYWYRQDPGQGLRLIYYSQIVNDFQKGDIAEGYSVSREKKESFPLTVTSAQKNPTAFYLCASSMFQGAYEQYFGPGTRLTVT.

The CDR3 loop reads CASSLGGIYEQYF. In DNA form, the CDR3 reads TGTGCCAGCAGCTTGGGAGGAATCTACGAGCAGTACTTC. This chain joins TRBV5-8 and TRBJ2-7, with D unclear. The V gene's germline CDR1 is SGHTS and CDR2 YDEGEE. The CDR3 is made up of 13 amino acids. Trimming removed 0 bases at V and 3 bases at J, with 7 bases between.

This chain joins TRBV19 and TRBJ1-2; D gene ambiguous. The CDR3 runs 15 residues. V was shortened by 4 bases and J by 7 bases, with 19 bases between the two germline ends. Germline CDR1 and CDR2: LNHDA and SQIVND (reference sequence). This CDR3 reads CASSTWTEPGSGYTF. The CDR3 DNA reads TGTGCCAGTAGTACTTGGACCGAGCCTGGTAGTGGCTACACCTTC. The complete variable domain, with remaining parts taken from reference TRBV19 and TRBJ1-2, reads DGGITQSPKYLFRKEGQNVTLSCEQNLNHDAMYWYRQDPGQGLRLIYYSQIVNDFQKGDIAEGYSVSREKKESFPLTVTSAQKNPTAFYLCASSTWTEPGSGYTFGSGTRLTVV.